This T cell receptor (beta chain) appears in the sequencing data of a study of shared clonotypes between healthy human individuals. Naive CD8 cells lacked CD45RO, underwent positive selection for CCR7 and left out terminally differentiated effector memory CD45RA+ cells. As handled by the study authors: Owing to the provision of junction-only sequences devoid of quality scores by immunoSEQ, filtering differed. Sequenced by immunoSEQ multiplex PCR; TCRdb stores in-frame clones only, minus some. Clone size and the V and J calls come from that table; the DNA yielded D and trimming. The sample has hundreds of thousands of clones, about 95% seen once. Germline trimming cut 4 bases from V and 5 bases from J; bases unmatched to any gene: 17. The CDR3 is 18 amino acids. Germline V gene sequence: CDR1 SGHRS, CDR2 YFSETQ.

This chain links TRBV5-1 with TRBJ2-2; 7 bases are a match to TRBD2. Sequences were obtained from naive CD8+ T cells sorted from blood. The clonotype was recovered from a woman aged 30 to 39 in good health. The CDR3 bases are TGCGCCAGCAGCCTCAAATCCCGGGAGGTTATTTCGACCGGGGAGCTGTTTTTT. It encodes CASSLKSREVISTGELFF. Looking up the rest from reference TRBV5-1 and TRBJ2-2 gives the full variable domain: KAGVTQTPRYLIKTRGQQVTLSCSPISGHRSVSWYQQTPGQGLQFLFEYFSETQRNKGNFPGRFSGRQFSNSRSEMNVSTLELGDSALYLCASSLKSREVISTGELFFGEGSRLTVL.